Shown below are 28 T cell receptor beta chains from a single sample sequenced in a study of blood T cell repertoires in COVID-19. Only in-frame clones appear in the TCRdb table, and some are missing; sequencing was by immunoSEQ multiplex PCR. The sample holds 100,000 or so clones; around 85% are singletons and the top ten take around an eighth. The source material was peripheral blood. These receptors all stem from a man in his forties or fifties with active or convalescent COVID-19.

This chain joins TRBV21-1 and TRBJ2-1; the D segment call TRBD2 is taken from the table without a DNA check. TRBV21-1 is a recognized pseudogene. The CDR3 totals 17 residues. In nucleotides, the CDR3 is TGTGCCAGCAGCAAAACGGAGACTAGCGCATCCTACAATGAGCAGTTCTTC. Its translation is CASSKTETSASYNEQFF.

The DNA of the CDR3 is TGTGCCAGCAATCACGATGGACTAGCGGGACCCGAGCAGTACTTC. Its translation: CASNHDGLAGPEQYF. J is TRBJ2-7 and V is TRBV6-6; 12 nucleotides line up with TRBD2. Germline CDR1 reads MNHNY; CDR2 reads SVGAGI (reference sequence). This CDR3 comprises 15 residues. V gave up 7 bases and J gave up 6 bases; unmatched junction bases: 10.

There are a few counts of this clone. CDR3 DNA: TGTGCCAGCAGCTTAGGGCTAGACACAGATACGCAGTATTTT. Its translation is CASSLGLDTDTQYF. The chain carries TRBV11-2 and TRBJ2-3; D gene uncertain. The V end lost 1 base, the J end lost 2 bases, and 7 bases lay between the germline ends. Germline CDR1 reads SGHAT; CDR2 reads FQNNGV. The CDR3 has 14 amino acids. Using reference TRBV11-2 and TRBJ2-3 for the parts outside the CDR3, the full variable domain is EAGVAQSPRYKIIEKRQSVAFWCNPISGHATLYWYQQILGQGPKLLIQFQNNGVVDDSQLPKDRFSAERLKGVDSTLKIQPAKLEDSAVYLCASSLGLDTDTQYFGPGTRLTVL.

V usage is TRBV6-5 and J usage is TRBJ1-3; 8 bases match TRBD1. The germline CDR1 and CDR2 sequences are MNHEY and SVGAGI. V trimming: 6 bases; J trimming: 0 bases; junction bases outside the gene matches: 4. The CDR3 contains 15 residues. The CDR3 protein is CASRLDRGSGNTIYF. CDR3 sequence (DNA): TGTGCCAGCAGACTCGACAGGGGCTCTGGAAACACCATATATTTT.

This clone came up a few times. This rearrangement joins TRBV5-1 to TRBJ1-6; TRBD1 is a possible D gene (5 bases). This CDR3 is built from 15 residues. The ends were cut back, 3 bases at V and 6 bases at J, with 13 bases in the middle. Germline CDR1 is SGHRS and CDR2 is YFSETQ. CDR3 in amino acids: CASSSLQGANSPLHF. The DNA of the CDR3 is TGCGCCAGCAGCTCTCTTCAGGGTGCTAATTCACCCCTCCACTTT.

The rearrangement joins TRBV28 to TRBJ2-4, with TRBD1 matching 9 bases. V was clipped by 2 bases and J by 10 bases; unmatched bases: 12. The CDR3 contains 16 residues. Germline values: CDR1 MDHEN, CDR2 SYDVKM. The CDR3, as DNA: TGTGCCAGCAGTTTAGACCGGGACAGGGACAATTGGATTCAGTACTTC. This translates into CASSLDRDRDNWIQYF.

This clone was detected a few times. CDR3 DNA sequence: TGTGCCAGCAGTGGGAGACAGTTGAACACTGAAGCTTTCTTT. It specifies CASSGRQLNTEAFF. The chain couples TRBV6-4 to TRBJ1-1; maybe TRBD1 (5 bases). V was trimmed by 4 bases and J by 0 bases, leaving 9 bases between them. This CDR3 has 14 residues. The germline V gene has CDR1 MRHNA and CDR2 SNTAGT.

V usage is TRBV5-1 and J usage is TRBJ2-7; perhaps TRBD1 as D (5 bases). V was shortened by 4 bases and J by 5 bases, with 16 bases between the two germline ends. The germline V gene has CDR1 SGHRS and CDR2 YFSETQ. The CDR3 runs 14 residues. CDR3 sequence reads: CASSHDSVGNEQYF. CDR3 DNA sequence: TGCGCCAGCAGCCATGACAGTGTGGGGAACGAGCAGTACTTC.

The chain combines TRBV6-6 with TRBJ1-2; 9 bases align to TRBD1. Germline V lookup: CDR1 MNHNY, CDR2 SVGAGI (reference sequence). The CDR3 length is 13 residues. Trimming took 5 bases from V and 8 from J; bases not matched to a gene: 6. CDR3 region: CASSPEQGAGYTF. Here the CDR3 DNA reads TGTGCCAGCAGTCCGGAACAGGGGGCCGGCTACACCTTC.

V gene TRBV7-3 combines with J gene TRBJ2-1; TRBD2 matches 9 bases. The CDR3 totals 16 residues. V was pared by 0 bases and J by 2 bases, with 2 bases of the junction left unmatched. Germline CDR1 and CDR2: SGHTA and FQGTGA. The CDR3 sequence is CASSLTASGAYNEQFF. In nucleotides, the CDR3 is TGTGCCAGCAGCTTAACGGCTAGCGGGGCCTACAATGAGCAGTTCTTC. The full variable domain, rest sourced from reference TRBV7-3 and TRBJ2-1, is GAGVSQTPSNKVTEKGKYVELRCDPISGHTALYWYRQSLGQGPEFLIYFQGTGAADDSGLPNDRFFAVRPEGSVSTLKIQRTERGDSAVYLCASSLTASGAYNEQFFGPGTRLTVL.

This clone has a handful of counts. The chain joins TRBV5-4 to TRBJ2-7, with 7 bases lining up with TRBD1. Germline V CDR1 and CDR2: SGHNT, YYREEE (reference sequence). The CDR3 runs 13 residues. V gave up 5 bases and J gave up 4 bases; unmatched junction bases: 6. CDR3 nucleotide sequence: TGTGCCAGCAGTAAGGGACAGCATTACGAGCAGTACTTC. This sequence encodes CASSKGQHYEQYF.

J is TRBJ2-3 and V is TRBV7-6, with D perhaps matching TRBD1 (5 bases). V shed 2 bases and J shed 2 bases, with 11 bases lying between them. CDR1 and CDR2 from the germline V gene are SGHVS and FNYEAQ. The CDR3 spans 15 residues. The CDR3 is CASSLSGQLTDTQYF. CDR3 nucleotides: TGTGCCAGCAGCTTATCCGGACAACTCACAGATACGCAGTATTTT. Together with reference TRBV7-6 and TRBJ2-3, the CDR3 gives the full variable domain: GAGVSQSPRYKVTKRGQDVALRCDPISGHVSLYWYRQALGQGPEFLTYFNYEAQQDKSGLPNDRFSAERPEGSISTLTIQRTEQRDSAMYRCASSLSGQLTDTQYFGPGTRLTVL.

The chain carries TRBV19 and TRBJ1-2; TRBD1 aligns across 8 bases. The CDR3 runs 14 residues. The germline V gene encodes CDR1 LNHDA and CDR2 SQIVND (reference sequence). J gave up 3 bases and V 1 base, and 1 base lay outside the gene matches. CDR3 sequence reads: CASSIAGGYYGYTF. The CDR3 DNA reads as TGTGCCAGTAGTATAGCAGGGGGCTACTATGGCTACACCTTC.

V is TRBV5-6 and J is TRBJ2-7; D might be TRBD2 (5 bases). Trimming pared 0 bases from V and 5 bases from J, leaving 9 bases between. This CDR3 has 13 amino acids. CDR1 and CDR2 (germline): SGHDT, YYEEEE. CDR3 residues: CASSLGLTHEQYF. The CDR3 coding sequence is TGTGCCAGCAGCTTGGGACTAACCCACGAGCAGTACTTC.

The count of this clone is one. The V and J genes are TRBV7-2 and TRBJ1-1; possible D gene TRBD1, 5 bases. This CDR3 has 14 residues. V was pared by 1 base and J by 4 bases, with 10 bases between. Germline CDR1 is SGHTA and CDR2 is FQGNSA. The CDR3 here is CASSLVQGGTEAFF. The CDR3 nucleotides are TGTGCCAGCAGCTTAGTTCAGGGCGGCACTGAAGCTTTCTTT.

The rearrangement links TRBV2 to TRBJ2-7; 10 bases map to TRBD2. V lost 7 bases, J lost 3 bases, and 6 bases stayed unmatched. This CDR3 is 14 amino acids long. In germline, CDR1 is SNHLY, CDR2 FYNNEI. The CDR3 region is CASNRVAGGYEQYF. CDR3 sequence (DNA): TGTGCCAGCAACCGAGTAGCGGGAGGCTACGAGCAGTACTTC.

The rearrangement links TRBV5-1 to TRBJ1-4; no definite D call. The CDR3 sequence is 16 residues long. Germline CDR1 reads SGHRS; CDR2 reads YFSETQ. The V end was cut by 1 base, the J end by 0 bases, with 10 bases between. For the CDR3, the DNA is TGCGCCAGCAGCTTGCTCTCCGGGGCAACTAATGAAAAACTGTTTTTT. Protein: CASSLLSGATNEKLFF.

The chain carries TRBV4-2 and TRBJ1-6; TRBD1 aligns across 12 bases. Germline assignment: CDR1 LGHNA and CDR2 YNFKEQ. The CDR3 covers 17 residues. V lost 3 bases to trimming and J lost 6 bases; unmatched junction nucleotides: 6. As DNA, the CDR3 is TGTGCCAGCAGCCAGGAGGGACAGGGGGCTTCTAATTCACCCCTCCACTTT. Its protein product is CASSQEGQGASNSPLHF.

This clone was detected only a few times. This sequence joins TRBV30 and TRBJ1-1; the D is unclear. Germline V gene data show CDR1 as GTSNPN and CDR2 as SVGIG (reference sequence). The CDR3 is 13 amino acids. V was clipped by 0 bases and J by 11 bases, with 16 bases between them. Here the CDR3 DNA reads TGTGCCTGGAGTGTTGGCAGGAGGGTAAGGGCTTTCTTT. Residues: CAWSVGRRVRAFF.

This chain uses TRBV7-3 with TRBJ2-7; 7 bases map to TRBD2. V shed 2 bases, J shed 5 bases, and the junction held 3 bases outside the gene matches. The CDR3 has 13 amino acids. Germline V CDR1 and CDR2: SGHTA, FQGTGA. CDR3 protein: CASSLLAAHEQYF. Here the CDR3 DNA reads TGTGCCAGCAGCTTACTAGCGGCCCACGAGCAGTACTTC.

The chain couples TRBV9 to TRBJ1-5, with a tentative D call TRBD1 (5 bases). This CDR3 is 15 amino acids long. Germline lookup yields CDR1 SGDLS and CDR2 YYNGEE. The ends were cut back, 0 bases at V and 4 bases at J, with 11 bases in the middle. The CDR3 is CASSVGEGRNQPQHF. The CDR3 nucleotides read TGTGCCAGCAGCGTAGGGGAGGGGCGAAATCAGCCCCAGCATTTT.

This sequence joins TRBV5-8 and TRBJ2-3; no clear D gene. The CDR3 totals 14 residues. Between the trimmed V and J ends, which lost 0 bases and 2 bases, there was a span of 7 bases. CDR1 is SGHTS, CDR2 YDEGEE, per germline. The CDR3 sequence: CASSLGGITDTQYF. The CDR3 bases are TGTGCCAGCAGCTTGGGCGGAATCACAGATACGCAGTATTTT. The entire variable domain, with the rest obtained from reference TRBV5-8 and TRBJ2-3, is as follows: EAGVTQSPTHLIKTRGQQATLRCSPISGHTSVYWYQQALGLGLQFLLWYDEGEERNRGNFPPRFSGRQFPNYSSELNVNALELEDSALYLCASSLGGITDTQYFGPGTRLTVL.

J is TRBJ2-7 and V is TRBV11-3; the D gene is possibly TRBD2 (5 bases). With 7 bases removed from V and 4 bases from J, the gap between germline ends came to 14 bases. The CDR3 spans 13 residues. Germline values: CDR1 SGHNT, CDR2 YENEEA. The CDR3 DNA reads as TGTGCCAGCACCCCCCGGAGGCAGTACGAGCAGTACTTC. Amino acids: CASTPRRQYEQYF.

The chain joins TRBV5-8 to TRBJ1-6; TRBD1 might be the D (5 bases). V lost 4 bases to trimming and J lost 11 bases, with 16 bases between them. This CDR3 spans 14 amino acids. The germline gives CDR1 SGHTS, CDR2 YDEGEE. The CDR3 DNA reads TGTGCCAGCAGCCTGAGGGGAGGAAGGACACCCCTCCACTTT. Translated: CASSLRGGRTPLHF.

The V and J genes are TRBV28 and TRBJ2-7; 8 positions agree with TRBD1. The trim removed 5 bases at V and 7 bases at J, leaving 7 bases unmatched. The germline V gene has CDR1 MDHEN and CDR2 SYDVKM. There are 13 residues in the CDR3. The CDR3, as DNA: TGTGCCAGCAGTCCCCGACAGGGGTGGGAGCAGTACTTC. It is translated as CASSPRQGWEQYF.

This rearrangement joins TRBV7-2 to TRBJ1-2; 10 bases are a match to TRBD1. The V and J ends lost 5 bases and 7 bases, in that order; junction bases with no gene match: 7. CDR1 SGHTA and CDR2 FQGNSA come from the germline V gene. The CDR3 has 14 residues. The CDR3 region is CASSVRQGAVGYTF. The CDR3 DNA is TGTGCCAGCAGCGTAAGACAGGGGGCGGTTGGCTACACCTTC.

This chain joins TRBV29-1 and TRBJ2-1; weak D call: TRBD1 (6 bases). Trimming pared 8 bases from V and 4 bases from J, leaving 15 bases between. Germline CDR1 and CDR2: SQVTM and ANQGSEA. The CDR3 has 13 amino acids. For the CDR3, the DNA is TGCAGCATTCTACGGGACACATACAATGAGCAGTTCTTC. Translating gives CSILRDTYNEQFF.

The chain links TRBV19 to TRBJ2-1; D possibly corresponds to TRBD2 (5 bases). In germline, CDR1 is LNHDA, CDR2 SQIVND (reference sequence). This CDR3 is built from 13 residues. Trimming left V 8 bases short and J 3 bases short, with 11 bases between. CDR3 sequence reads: CASEGLGYNEQFF. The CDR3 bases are TGTGCCAGTGAGGGATTGGGCTACAATGAGCAGTTCTTC.